These 17 T cell receptor beta chains were all obtained from the same sample, sequenced in a study of CD8+ T cells in alopecia areata (dated by TCRdb to the late 2010s). Libraries were constructed by the immunoSEQ multiplex PCR assay. To provide template for TCR sequencing, every sample had RNA extracted and reverse transcribed into cDNA. Not all clones reach the TCRdb copy of this immuneACCESS table, which keeps in-frame sequences only. Checked studies attribute under half of the gap to unresolved V genes and leave the rest unexplained. The table for this sample lists 150,000 or so clones; 55% to 65% of them were counted only once. Approximately 4.3% of the sample is in the top ten clones. The source material was CD4+ T cells sorted from blood. The receptor source for this set is a human donor in good health.

The chain carries TRBV14 and TRBJ1-1; D unresolved. V dropped 5 bases and J dropped 1 base, with 14 bases sitting between them. CDR1 and CDR2 (germline): SGHDN, FVKESK. This CDR3 has 15 amino acids. CDR3 sequence reads: CASSFPPRGNTEAFF. CDR3 nucleotides: TGTGCCAGCAGCTTTCCTCCCCGGGGGAACACTGAAGCTTTCTTT. Full variable domain (outside the CDR3, taken from reference TRBV14 and TRBJ1-1): EAGVTQFPSHSVIEKGQTVTLRCDPISGHDNLYWYRRVMGKEIKFLLHFVKESKQDESGMPNNRFLAERTGGTYSTLKVQPAELEDSGVYFCASSFPPRGNTEAFFGQGTRLTVV.

The rearrangement joins TRBV5-6 to TRBJ2-5, with D perhaps assigned TRBD1 or TRBD2 (5 bases each). Germline CDR1 reads SGHDT; CDR2 reads YYEEEE. Trimming cost V 2 bases and J 3 bases, with 8 bases left between them. This CDR3 is 13 amino acids long. CDR3: CASSLLGEETQYF. CDR3 nucleotides: TGTGCCAGCAGCTTACTGGGGGAAGAGACCCAGTACTTC.

The V and J genes are TRBV4-1 and TRBJ1-2; D remains ambiguous. CDR1 and CDR2 (germline): MGHRA, YSYEKL. V shed 1 base and J shed 8 bases, with 17 bases lying between them. The CDR3 contains 15 residues. DNA of the CDR3: TGCGCCAGCAGCCAAGTTAGGGCCCCCCTACGGGGCTACACCTTC. Its protein is CASSQVRAPLRGYTF.

The chain employs TRBV15 and TRBJ1-1, with D perhaps matching TRBD1 (6 bases). The V end lost 1 base, the J end lost 10 bases, and 10 bases lay between the germline ends. The CDR3 consists of 12 residues. Germline assignment: CDR1 LNHNV and CDR2 YYDKDF (reference sequence). CDR3 sequence (DNA): TGTGCCACCAGCAGAGTTGGGGGGGCAGCTTTCTTT. Translation gives CATSRVGGAAFF.

The V call is TRBV30, the J call TRBJ2-5, with TRBD2 matching 8 bases. From germline, CDR1 is GTSNPN and CDR2 SVGIG (reference sequence). J was trimmed by 0 bases and V by 2 bases; bases with no gene match: 8. This CDR3 contains 16 residues. The chain's CDR3 is CAWSIGVAGYQETQYF. Here the CDR3 DNA reads TGTGCCTGGAGTATAGGAGTAGCGGGGTACCAAGAGACCCAGTACTTC.

Of note for this clone: Distinct nucleotide sequences in the sample also encode this CDR3. The chain uses TRBV19 and TRBJ2-6; 8 bases agree with TRBD1. V lost 7 bases to trimming and J lost 2 bases; unmatched junction nucleotides: 1. Germline assignment: CDR1 LNHDA and CDR2 SQIVND (reference sequence). This CDR3 is built from 14 residues. CDR3 amino acids: CASTTGAGANVLTF. In nucleotides, the CDR3 is TGTGCCAGTACGACAGGGGCTGGGGCCAACGTCCTGACTTTC.

The rearrangement joins TRBV7-9 to TRBJ1-5; 9 bases align to TRBD1. CDR3 length equals 17 residues. Germline-derived CDR1 and CDR2 are SEHNR and FQNEAQ (reference sequence). Trimming at V came to 1 base and at J to 2 bases, leaving 6 bases not matched to a gene. CDR3 nucleotides: TGTGCCAGCAGCTTAGGACAGGGGGTATATGGCAATCAGCCCCAGCATTTT. It codes for CASSLGQGVYGNQPQHF.

V is TRBV2 and J is TRBJ1-1; D gene uncertain. The germline gives CDR1 SNHLY, CDR2 FYNNEI. The CDR3 runs to 15 residues. V dropped 1 base and J dropped 0 bases, with 9 bases sitting between them. The DNA for the CDR3 is TGTGCCAGCAGTGAAGATCAGAGCATGAACACTGAAGCTTTCTTT. It is translated as CASSEDQSMNTEAFF.

The chain recombines TRBV28 with TRBJ2-4; maybe TRBD2 (6 bases). CDR1 is MDHEN and CDR2 is SYDVKM in the germline V gene. V was cut by 8 bases and J by 1 base, with 15 bases left in between. The CDR3 runs to 15 residues. Written as DNA, the CDR3 is TGTGCCAGCTGTCCGGCGGCGGGGGCCAAAAACATTCAGTACTTC. Amino acid sequence: CASCPAAGAKNIQYF.

The V gene is TRBV29-1, the J gene TRBJ2-5; the match to TRBD1 covers 10 bases. V shed 6 bases and J 5 bases; nucleotides not matched to a gene: 9. This CDR3 is 14 amino acids long. Germline CDR1 SQVTM, CDR2 ANQGSEA. The CDR3 DNA reads as TGCAGCGTCCGCAACCGGGACAGGGGTGAGACCCAGTACTTC. This gives the protein CSVRNRDRGETQYF.

V gene TRBV15 combines with J gene TRBJ2-1, with D possibly TRBD1 on 6 matching bases. With 6 bases removed from V and 12 bases from J, the gap between germline ends came to 21 bases. This CDR3 is 14 amino acids long. Germline CDR1 LNHNV, CDR2 YYDKDF (reference sequence). This CDR3 is CATSSEGVVSVQFF. The CDR3 DNA reads TGTGCCACCAGTAGCGAGGGGGTAGTTAGTGTGCAGTTCTTC. Filled out from reference TRBV15 and TRBJ2-1, the complete variable domain reads DAMVIQNPRYQVTQFGKPVTLSCSQTLNHNVMYWYQQKSSQAPKLLFHYYDKDFNNEADTPDNFQSRRPNTSFCFLDIRSPGLGDTAMYLCATSSEGVVSVQFFGPGTRLTVL.

This clone was detected a few times. The V and J genes are TRBV14 and TRBJ2-2; TRBD1 matches 8 bases. Looked up from germline, CDR1 is SGHDN and CDR2 is FVKESK. Losses at the gene ends were 2 bases for V and 1 base for J; bases not matched to a gene: 3. This CDR3 comprises 16 residues. The CDR3 DNA reads as TGTGCCAGCAGCCAACTGACAGGGGAGAACACCGGGGAGCTGTTTTTT. Its protein product is CASSQLTGENTGELFF.

V is TRBV30 and J is TRBJ1-5; D remains unclear. Per the germline V gene, CDR1 is GTSNPN and CDR2 is SVGIG (reference sequence). V was cut by 2 bases and J by 1 base, with 3 bases left in between. CDR3 length equals 12 residues. CDR3 sequence (DNA): TGTGCCTGGAGTAGGAGCAATCAGCCCCAGCATTTT. Its translation: CAWSRSNQPQHF.

This clone was counted between two and nine times. This chain uses TRBV4-1 with TRBJ2-4; TRBD2 might be the D (6 bases). The CDR3 is 17 residues long. V lost 4 bases, J lost 5 bases, and 21 bases lay in between. From germline, CDR1 is MGHRA and CDR2 YSYEKL. This CDR3 reads CASSRRAGRRIENIQYF. The CDR3 DNA reads TGCGCCAGCAGCCGGCGAGCGGGTCGGAGGATCGAAAACATTCAGTACTTC.

This clone was seen only a few times. This CDR3 is CASSRPGGPEAFF. CDR3 nucleotides: TGTGCCAGCAGCCGGCCGGGAGGGCCTGAAGCTTTCTTT. The J gene is TRBJ1-1, the V gene TRBV5-4; D is undetermined. The CDR3 is 13 residues long. In germline, CDR1 is SGHNT, CDR2 YYREEE (reference sequence). The V and J ends lost 4 bases and 6 bases respectively, with 13 bases between them. Filled out from reference TRBV5-4 and TRBJ1-1, the complete variable domain reads ETGVTQSPTHLIKTRGQQVTLRCSSQSGHNTVSWYQQALGQGPQFIFQYYREEENGRGNFPPRFSGLQFPNYSSELNVNALELDDSALYLCASSRPGGPEAFFGQGTRLTVV.

This clone has more than one count but fewer than ten. This rearrangement joins TRBV29-1 to TRBJ1-3; perhaps TRBD1 as D (5 bases). The germline gives CDR1 SQVTM, CDR2 ANQGSEA. V was pared by 4 bases and J by 0 bases, with 10 bases between. CDR3 length: 14 amino acids. The CDR3 region is CSVASGGSGNTIYF. CDR3 in DNA: TGCAGCGTTGCATCGGGGGGCTCTGGAAACACCATATATTTT.

This clone has just one count. J is TRBJ2-7 and V is TRBV29-1, with 8 bases that match TRBD1. J lost 3 bases, V lost 6 bases, and 7 bases had no gene match. Germline V gives CDR1 SQVTM, CDR2 ANQGSEA. The CDR3 runs 13 residues. DNA for the CDR3: TGCAGCGTAGAACACAGGGGGAACTACGAGCAGTACTTC. Translation: CSVEHRGNYEQYF.